The table lists the clone carrying this T cell receptor (beta chain) with many counts. Antigen specificity is unknown. This record comes from a study of T cells in Graves' hyperthyroidism and ophthalmopathy. The germline V gene encodes CDR1 SEHNR and CDR2 FQNEAQ (reference sequence). The ends lost 0 bases at V and 0 bases at J; junction bases unmatched: 9. This CDR3 has 18 amino acids. RNA transcripts were the template for amplifying TCR beta CDR3 regions. Researchers ran a first-round RT-PCR on the TCR CDR3 using the HTBI primer set. TCRdb called the multiplex PCR reads again in MiXCR, with one record for every CDR3 protein. The table shows nearly 600,000 distinct CDR3 sequences, with 14% occurring only once. The study's findings and limits: The majority of expanded thyroid clonotypes above 0.001 also appeared in blood. In the analysis, a 13 V-J model separated ophthalmopathy from stable hyperthyroidism. Ophthalmopathy prediction by the model preceded onset by a median roughly 6 months.

The V and J genes are TRBV7-9 and TRBJ2-7; TRBD1 aligns across 9 bases. Sample: blood. The receptor comes from a woman under 30 with Graves' ophthalmopathy. The CDR3: CASSLATLDRGSSYEQYF. The CDR3 coding sequence is TGTGCCAGCAGCTTAGCAACGTTAGACAGGGGGAGCTCCTACGAGCAGTACTTC.